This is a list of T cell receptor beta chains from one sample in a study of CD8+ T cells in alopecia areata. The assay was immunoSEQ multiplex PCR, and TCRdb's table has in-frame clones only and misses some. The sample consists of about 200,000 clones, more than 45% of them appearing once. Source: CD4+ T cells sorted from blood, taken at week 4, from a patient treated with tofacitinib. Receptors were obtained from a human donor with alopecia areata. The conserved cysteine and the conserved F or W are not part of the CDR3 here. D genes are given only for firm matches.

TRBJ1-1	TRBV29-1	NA	SVRSLNTEAF
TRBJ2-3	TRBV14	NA	ASSRDITDTQY
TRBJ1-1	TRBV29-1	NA	SVVVQAKNTEAF
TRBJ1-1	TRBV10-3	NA	AISEKGPDTEAF
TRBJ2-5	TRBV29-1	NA	SVAQQETQY
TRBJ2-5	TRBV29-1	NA	SVASQTGETQY
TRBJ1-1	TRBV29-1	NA	SVSALVDNTEAF
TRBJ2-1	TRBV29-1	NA	SASVSRQF
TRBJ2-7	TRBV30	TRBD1	AWSPLGQGLTEQY
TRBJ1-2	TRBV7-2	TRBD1	ASSLGQGYGYT
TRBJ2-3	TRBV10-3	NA	APPPTDTQY
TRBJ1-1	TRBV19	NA	ASSTNTEAF
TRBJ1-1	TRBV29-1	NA	SVDQNGATEAF
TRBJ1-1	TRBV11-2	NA	ASSLKEGSTEAF
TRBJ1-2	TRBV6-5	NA	ASKDSYGYT
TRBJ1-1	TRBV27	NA	ASSSDTKNTEAF
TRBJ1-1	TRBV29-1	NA	SASKFMNTEAF
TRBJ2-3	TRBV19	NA	ASSTGPKKSTDTQY
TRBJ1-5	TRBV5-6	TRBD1	ASSSGTANQPQH
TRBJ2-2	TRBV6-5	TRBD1	ASSYSGTGTTGELF
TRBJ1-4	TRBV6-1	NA	ASRTRQPGNEKLF
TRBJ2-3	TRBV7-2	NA	ASSLVSSDTQY
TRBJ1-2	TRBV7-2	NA	ASSLENRDGYT
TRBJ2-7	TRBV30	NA	VCAGATLGEQY
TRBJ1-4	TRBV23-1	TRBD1	ASSHPMPGQGSEKLF
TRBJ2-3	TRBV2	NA	ASSEIWASTDTQY
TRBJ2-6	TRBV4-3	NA	ASSRPSRGLTGANVLT
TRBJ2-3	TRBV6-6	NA	ASSFPGSTDTQY
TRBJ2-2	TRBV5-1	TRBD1	ASSFRDRGTGELF
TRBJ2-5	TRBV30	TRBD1	AWGQGEETQY
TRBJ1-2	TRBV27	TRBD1	ASSLQGSYGYT